The 9 T cell receptor beta chains below all came from one sample that was sequenced in a study of T cell responses to AZD1222 COVID-19 vaccine. Assay: immunoSEQ multiplex PCR; the TCRdb copy retains only in-frame clones and omits some. In the table there are about 110,000 clones, 88% of which are singletons. Sequences were derived from peripheral blood, sampled on day 0 of AZD1222 vaccination. These receptors came from an adult in good health.

V is TRBV19 and J is TRBJ1-3; weak D call: TRBD1 (5 bases). CDR3 length: 16 amino acids. Germline V lookup: CDR1 LNHDA, CDR2 SQIVND (reference sequence). Trimming cost V 1 base and J 0 bases, with 10 bases left between them. CDR3 in amino acids: CASSIAGTISGNTIYF. In nucleotides, the CDR3 is TGTGCCAGTAGTATAGCAGGGACGATCTCTGGAAACACCATATATTTT.

This clone was seen a handful of times. The chain has TRBV10-2 and TRBJ1-2, with no clear D. Germline V lookup: CDR1 WSHSY, CDR2 SAAADI. Trimming took off 3 bases at V and 4 bases at J, with 6 bases between the two ends. This CDR3 region has 12 residues. In nucleotides, the CDR3 is TGCGCCAGCAGTGACTGGGGCTATGGCTACACCTTC. Translating it yields CASSDWGYGYTF.

V usage is TRBV20-1 and J usage is TRBJ2-7; 8 bases are a match to TRBD1. From germline, CDR1 is DFQATT and CDR2 SNEGSKA (reference sequence). Trimming took 5 bases from V and 6 from J; bases not matched to a gene: 3. The CDR3 is made up of 11 amino acids. This CDR3 reads CSAGTGFEQYF. The CDR3 DNA reads TGCAGTGCTGGGACAGGTTTCGAGCAGTACTTC.

This rearrangement joins TRBV6-5 to TRBJ2-2; D is uncertain. The CDR3 is 15 amino acids. CDR1 and CDR2 (germline): MNHEY, SVGAGI. The ends were cut back, 0 bases at V and 6 bases at J, with 11 bases in the middle. CDR3 amino acids: CASSYSMTDPGELFF. CDR3 bases: TGTGCCAGCAGTTACTCGATGACCGATCCCGGGGAGCTGTTTTTT.

The chain uses TRBV12-2 and TRBJ2-3; TRBD1 is the table's D call and was not checked against the DNA. TRBV12-2 is recorded as a pseudogene. This CDR3 contains 20 residues. CDR3 residues: CASRFRFAPDRALRTDTQYF. The CDR3 DNA sequence: TGTGCAAGTCGCTTTAGGTTCGCCCCGGACAGGGCCCTTCGCACAGATACGCAGTATTTT.

The chain uses TRBV7-2 and TRBJ1-1; perhaps TRBD1 as D (5 bases). Trimming shortened V by 6 bases and J by 4 bases, and 12 bases separated the two germline ends. Germline V CDR1 and CDR2: SGHTA, FQGNSA. The length of the CDR3 is 13 residues. CDR3 amino acids: CASRLQQVTEAFF. In DNA form, the CDR3 reads TGTGCCAGCAGACTACAACAGGTCACTGAAGCTTTCTTT.

The sample holds one count of this clone. The chain is built from TRBV3-1 (or the pseudogene TRBV3-2) and TRBJ1-3; possibly TRBD1 for D (5 bases). CDR3 length equals 14 residues. CDR1 LGHDT and CDR2 YNNKEL come from the germline V gene (reference sequence). Trimming took off 1 base at V and 8 bases at J, with 12 bases between the two ends. The CDR3 DNA reads TGTGCCAGCAGCCAAGTAGGTACAGGAGACACCATATATTTT. Its protein is CASSQVGTGDTIYF.

This clone turned up a few times. The chain uses TRBV2 and TRBJ1-2, with 7 bases that match TRBD1. J gave up 6 bases and V 8 bases, and 9 bases lay outside the gene matches. CDR3 size: 13 residues. From germline, CDR1 is SNHLY and CDR2 FYNNEI. As DNA, the CDR3 is TGTGCCAGCCAGGCGGGACAGCAGAATGGCTACACCTTC. It encodes CASQAGQQNGYTF.

The chain joins TRBV5-1 to TRBJ1-3; possibly TRBD1 for D (6 bases). V was trimmed by 1 base and J by 4 bases, leaving 9 bases between them. This CDR3 has 14 amino acids. CDR1 and CDR2 from the germline V gene are SGHRS and YFSETQ. The CDR3 nucleotides read TGCGCCAGCAGCTTGCCAGGGACAGGAAACACCATATATTTT. Translating gives CASSLPGTGNTIYF.